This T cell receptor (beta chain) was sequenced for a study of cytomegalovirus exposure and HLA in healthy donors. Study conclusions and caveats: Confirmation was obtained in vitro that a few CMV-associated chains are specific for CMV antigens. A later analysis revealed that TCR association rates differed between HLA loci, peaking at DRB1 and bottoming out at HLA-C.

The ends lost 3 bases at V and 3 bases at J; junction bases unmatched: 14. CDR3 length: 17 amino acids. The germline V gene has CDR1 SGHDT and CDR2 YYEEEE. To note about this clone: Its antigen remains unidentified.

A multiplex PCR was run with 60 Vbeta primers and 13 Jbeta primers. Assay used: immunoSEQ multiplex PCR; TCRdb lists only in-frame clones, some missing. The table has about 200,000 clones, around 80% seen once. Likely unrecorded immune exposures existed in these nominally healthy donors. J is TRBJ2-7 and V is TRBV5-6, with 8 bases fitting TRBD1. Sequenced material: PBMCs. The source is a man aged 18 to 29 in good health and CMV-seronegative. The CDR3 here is CASSSRRLTGVNYEQYF. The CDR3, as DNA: TGTGCCAGCAGCTCCCGCCGCCTGACAGGGGTTAACTACGAGCAGTACTTC.